Below are 21 T cell receptor beta chains sequenced from a single sample in a study of beta chain features in type 1 diabetes. Expressed TCRB transcripts got sequenced, as all isolated RNA was reverse transcribed. Measured with immunoSEQ multiplex PCR; TCRdb has only the in-frame clones, and not every one. The sample records over 200,000 clones, approximately 10% being singletons. Their antigens remain unidentified. General study findings and limits: Shortening of TCRB CDR3s, moderate but significant, appeared in all four CD4+ subsets of Type 1 diabetes patients.

Sequenced input: naive CD4+ T cells from blood. Receptors were obtained from a man in his thirties or forties with type 1 diabetes.

A word on this clone: Sequence at one end of the junction differs from germline and may be a read error. The chain has TRBV5-4 and TRBJ2-7; 7 bases match TRBD2. There are 13 residues in the CDR3. The V gene's germline CDR1 is SGHNT and CDR2 YYREEE (reference sequence). As DNA, the CDR3 is TGTGCCAGCAGCTCTGGACGGGACTACGGGCAGTACTTC. It is translated as CASSSGRDYGQYF.

The chain uses TRBV18 and TRBJ1-1; TRBD1 aligns across 8 bases. With 5 bases clipped from V and 7 bases from J, the junction kept 9 bases outside the gene matches. Germline CDR1 KGHSH, CDR2 LQKENI. The length of the CDR3 is 14 residues. Here the CDR3 DNA reads TGTGCCAGCTCAACTACGACAGGGGTAGATGAAGCTTTCTTT. Translated, it gives CASSTTTGVDEAFF.

This chain uses TRBV5-1 with TRBJ2-1, with TRBD2 matching over 10 bases. Trimming cost V 1 base and J 12 bases; bases outside gene matches: 10. Germline loops: CDR1 SGHRS, CDR2 YFSETQ. The CDR3 has 15 residues. The chain's CDR3 is CASSLSSGGLAVQFF. The CDR3 DNA reads as TGCGCCAGCAGCTTGAGTAGTGGCGGACTAGCGGTGCAGTTCTTC.

There are a few counts of this clone. The chain has TRBV5-1 and TRBJ2-7; a possible D gene is TRBD1 (5 bases). Germline CDR1 SGHRS, CDR2 YFSETQ. The ends were cut back, 3 bases at V and 3 bases at J, with 7 bases in the middle. The length of the CDR3 is 12 residues. The CDR3 reads CASSSDNYEQYF. The CDR3 region has the DNA TGCGCCAGCAGCTCGGACAACTACGAGCAGTACTTC.

This clone was found a few times. The gene calls are TRBV7-9 and TRBJ2-2, with 10 bases identical to TRBD2. After removal of 4 bases from V and 4 bases from J, the junction contained 6 bases not matched to a gene. The CDR3 extends over 16 amino acids. Germline loops: CDR1 SEHNR, CDR2 FQNEAQ (reference sequence). CDR3 sequence: CASSSSGGGTTGELFF. The CDR3 DNA follows: TGTGCCAGCAGCTCGAGCGGGGGGGGTACCACCGGGGAGCTGTTTTTT.

This clone was seen a few times. The chain has TRBV19 and TRBJ2-3; D uncertain. Trimming took 8 bases from V and 1 from J, leaving 10 bases between them. The CDR3 is made up of 13 amino acids. CDR1 is LNHDA, CDR2 SQIVND, per germline (reference sequence). For the CDR3, the DNA is TGTGCCAGTGAACAGATGGGCACAGATACGCAGTATTTT. This encodes CASEQMGTDTQYF. Drawing the rest from reference TRBV19 and TRBJ2-3, the complete variable domain is DGGITQSPKYLFRKEGQNVTLSCEQNLNHDAMYWYRQDPGQGLRLIYYSQIVNDFQKGDIAEGYSVSREKKESFPLTVTSAQKNPTAFYLCASEQMGTDTQYFGPGTRLTVL.

The chain carries TRBV29-1 and TRBJ2-1; weak D call: TRBD1 (6 bases). V was pared by 0 bases and J by 4 bases, with 10 bases between. Germline CDR1 reads SQVTM; CDR2 reads ANQGSEA. This CDR3 has 14 residues. CDR3 nucleotides: TGCAGCGTTGAAGACAGGGGCCGATACAATGAGCAGTTCTTC. It yields the protein CSVEDRGRYNEQFF.

A few counts support this clone. The rearrangement links TRBV5-1 to TRBJ1-1; the D is unclear. Trimming stripped 5 bases from V and 1 base from J, with 18 bases between. The CDR3 is 16 amino acids. From germline, CDR1 is SGHRS and CDR2 YFSETQ. This CDR3 reads CASRREATRGNTEAFF. Written as DNA, the CDR3 is TGCGCCAGCAGGCGCGAAGCCACGAGAGGGAACACTGAAGCTTTCTTT.

There are a few counts of this clone. The chain uses TRBV6-6 and TRBJ1-5; weak D call: TRBD1 (5 bases). V lost 6 bases to trimming and J lost 7 bases, with 19 bases between them. Germline CDR1 and CDR2: MNHNY and SVGAGI (reference sequence). The CDR3 runs 15 residues. CDR3 DNA sequence: TGTGCCAGCAGCCGCATCCAGCAGGGCCAACAGCCCCAGCATTTT. Translation: CASSRIQQGQQPQHF.

The rearrangement joins TRBV18 to TRBJ2-4; D not resolved. V was trimmed by 2 bases and J by 9 bases, leaving 11 bases between them. Germline lookup yields CDR1 KGHSH and CDR2 LQKENI. CDR3 length: 13 residues. The chain's CDR3 is CASSPSPESIQYF. In DNA, the CDR3 is TGTGCCAGCTCACCATCGCCAGAAAGCATTCAGTACTTC.

The chain uses TRBV18 and TRBJ2-7; D perhaps matches TRBD1 (6 bases). Germline assignment: CDR1 KGHSH and CDR2 LQKENI. CDR3 size: 13 residues. Deletions cut 6 bases from V and 4 bases from J, with 13 bases between. The CDR3 loop reads CASSPAQGYEQYF. CDR3 in DNA: TGTGCCAGCTCGCCCGCACAGGGATACGAGCAGTACTTC.

This clone has a handful of counts. This chain connects TRBV9 to TRBJ2-1; 7 bases are a match to TRBD2. CDR1 is SGDLS, CDR2 YYNGEE, per germline. The CDR3 totals 16 residues. Germline trimming cut 0 bases from V and 5 bases from J; bases unmatched to any gene: 8. The CDR3 sequence: CASSVATSGADNEQFF. In DNA form, the CDR3 reads TGTGCCAGCAGCGTAGCTACGAGCGGGGCAGACAATGAGCAGTTCTTC. Full variable domain (remainder filled in from reference TRBV9 and TRBJ2-1): DSGVTQTPKHLITATGQRVTLRCSPRSGDLSVYWYQQSLDQGLQFLIQYYNGEERAKGNILERFSAQQFPDLHSELNLSSLELGDSALYFCASSVATSGADNEQFFGPGTRLTVL.

This clone has only a few counts. The chain recombines TRBV7-9 with TRBJ2-3; a possible D gene is TRBD2 (6 bases). Trimming cost V 0 bases and J 4 bases, with 8 bases left between them. The CDR3 contains 14 residues. CDR1 is SEHNR and CDR2 is FQNEAQ in the germline V gene (reference sequence). The CDR3 protein is CASSLAGLSDTQYF. Written as DNA, the CDR3 is TGTGCCAGCAGCTTAGCGGGACTCTCAGATACGCAGTATTTT.

This clone was picked up a small number of times. V and J are TRBV29-1 and TRBJ1-2; D uncertain. Deletions cut 7 bases from V and 8 bases from J, with 17 bases between. In germline, CDR1 is SQVTM, CDR2 ANQGSEA. This CDR3 has 12 residues. CDR3 loop: CSERGLVEGYTF. The CDR3 DNA reads as TGCAGCGAACGAGGGTTAGTAGAGGGCTACACCTTC.

This clone was picked up a small number of times. The genes are TRBV29-1 and TRBJ1-1; TRBD1 is a possible D gene (5 bases). The germline V gene encodes CDR1 SQVTM and CDR2 ANQGSEA. This CDR3 comprises 15 residues. Trimming removed 2 bases from V and 7 bases from J, with 20 bases in between. CDR3 sequence reads: CSVEKWATRGGEAFF. For the CDR3, the DNA is TGCAGCGTTGAAAAATGGGCGACCCGGGGGGGTGAAGCTTTCTTT.

A single count supports this clone. The chain combines TRBV4-3 with TRBJ2-7; 9 nucleotides line up with TRBD1. This CDR3 comprises 15 residues. With 0 bases clipped from V and 7 bases from J, the junction kept 7 bases outside the gene matches. Germline V gives CDR1 LGHNA, CDR2 YSLEER. CDR3 amino acids: CASSQDDDRGNEQYF. In nucleotides, the CDR3 is TGCGCCAGCAGCCAAGATGATGACAGGGGGAATGAGCAGTACTTC.

The table lists this clone with a few counts. V and J are TRBV7-9 and TRBJ1-1; unclear D gene. CDR1 is SEHNR, CDR2 FQNEAQ, per germline (reference sequence). The V end was cut by 1 base, the J end by 1 base, with 16 bases between. This CDR3 spans 17 amino acids. The CDR3 region is CASSLGTLSWGNTEAFF. DNA of the CDR3: TGTGCCAGCAGCTTAGGGACTCTGTCCTGGGGGAACACTGAAGCTTTCTTT.

This CDR3 is CASSQGQGIDEQFF. The CDR3 DNA sequence: TGTGCCAGCAGCCAGGGACAGGGGATTGATGAGCAGTTCTTC. The chain links TRBV5-4 to TRBJ2-1; 10 bases match TRBD1. V lost 4 bases and J lost 8; bases outside the gene matches: 6. The CDR3 is made up of 14 amino acids. Germline CDR1 SGHNT, CDR2 YYREEE (reference sequence). Combining the CDR3 with reference TRBV5-4 and TRBJ2-1 gives the whole variable domain ETGVTQSPTHLIKTRGQQVTLRCSSQSGHNTVSWYQQALGQGPQFIFQYYREEENGRGNFPPRFSGLQFPNYSSELNVNALELDDSALYLCASSQGQGIDEQFFGPGTRLTVL.

This chain links TRBV18 with TRBJ1-1; no definite D call. The germline gives CDR1 KGHSH, CDR2 LQKENI. V lost 0 bases and J lost 3, with 8 bases in between. CDR3 length: 14 residues. The DNA of the CDR3 is TGTGCCAGCTCACCACCCCAATTCCACACTGAAGCTTTCTTT. This gives the protein CASSPPQFHTEAFF.

The genes are TRBV6-6 and TRBJ1-2; 8 bases agree with TRBD1. Germline CDR1 and CDR2: MNHNY and SVGAGI (reference sequence). CDR3 length: 14 residues. The V gene end was trimmed by 7 bases and the J gene end by 4 bases; junction bases not matched to a gene: 8. The CDR3 DNA sequence: TGTGCCAGCACCCTAGGACAGGGAGGCTATGGCTACACCTTC. It translates to CASTLGQGGYGYTF.

V gene TRBV7-9 combines with J gene TRBJ2-7, with 9 bases identical to TRBD2. CDR3 length equals 15 residues. CDR1 SEHNR and CDR2 FQNEAQ come from the germline V gene (reference sequence). After removal of 1 base from V and 5 bases from J, the junction contained 6 bases not matched to a gene. The CDR3 sequence: CASSLGLAGSHEQYF. CDR3 nucleotides: TGTGCCAGCAGCTTAGGTCTAGCGGGGTCTCACGAGCAGTACTTC.